This T cell receptor beta chain was sequenced during a study of CD8 T cells in ankylosing spondylitis. TCRdb passed the 5' RACE reads through MiXCR, listing each CDR3 protein once. The profile covers hundreds of thousands of distinct CDR3 sequences, with about 13% appearing a single time and 6.8% taken by the ten largest. Study outcomes and limitations: Blood from ankylosing spondylitis patients appeared to carry a characteristic roughly 8-variant TCR beta motif.

As for this clonotype: The antigen is undetermined.

The CDR3 spans 15 residues. Germline V lookup: CDR1 LNHDA, CDR2 SQIVND (reference sequence). With V trimmed by 3 bases and J by 1 base, 5 bases remained unmatched. The rearrangement joins TRBV19 to TRBJ1-1, with TRBD1 matching over 7 bases. Input material: blood, either unsorted or a sorted T cell fraction (not recorded which). The TCR comes from a male donor with ankylosing spondylitis. This CDR3 reads CASSIVQGWNTEAFF. The CDR3 nucleotides are TGTGCCAGTAGTATCGTACAGGGGTGGAACACTGAAGCTTTCTTT.